This TCR beta chain was sequenced during a study of blood T cell repertoires in COVID-19. Looking at the study overall: Samples came from the United States, Italy and Spain, spanning acute and convalescent COVID-19.

Sequencing used immunoSEQ multiplex PCR; TCRdb keeps in-frame clones, though not all of them. The table has 150,000 to 200,000 clones, about nine tenths seen once. The V gene end was trimmed by 2 bases and the J gene end by 0 bases; junction bases not matched to a gene: 3. CDR1 is SGHNT and CDR2 is YYREEE in the germline V gene (reference sequence). This CDR3 spans 16 amino acids. The sequence derives from an older man with active or convalescent COVID-19. The specimen was peripheral blood. The gene calls are TRBV5-4 and TRBJ2-5, with 11 nucleotides matching TRBD2. The CDR3 loop reads CASSFLSGGDQETQYF. The CDR3 bases are TGTGCCAGCAGCTTCCTTAGCGGGGGGGACCAAGAGACCCAGTACTTC. The full variable domain, completed using reference TRBV5-4 and TRBJ2-5, is ETGVTQSPTHLIKTRGQQVTLRCSSQSGHNTVSWYQQALGQGPQFIFQYYREEENGRGNFPPRFSGLQFPNYSSELNVNALELDDSALYLCASSFLSGGDQETQYFGPGTRLLVL.